One and the same sample provided the 31 T cell receptor beta chains below, sequenced in a study of shared clonotypes between healthy human individuals (dated by TCRdb to the early 2020s). CD8 naive samples were CD45RO-negative cells positively selected for CCR7, giving a CD45RA+CCR7+ population that excluded TemRA cells. Receptor libraries were prepared by the immunoSEQ multiplex PCR assay. Here the immuneACCESS table is served through TCRdb, limited to in-frame sequences with V and J called. Missing clones are a known gap in these copies; in checked studies unresolved V genes cover under half, and the rest lacks a known reason. This sample gives around 2,000,000 clones in total; just under 95% of them show up just once. The ten top clones hold less than 1.5% of the sample. Sequencing was done on a sample of naive CD8+ T cells sorted from blood. The cell subset or site label on this specimen signifies: CD45RA+CCR7+. The receptor set was obtained from a man between 18 and 29 years old in good health.

The rearrangement links TRBV4-3 to TRBJ2-7, with D possibly TRBD1 on 6 matching bases. CDR1 LGHNA and CDR2 YSLEER come from the germline V gene. This CDR3 is built from 14 residues. V lost 5 bases, J lost 0 bases, and 11 bases lay in between. DNA of the CDR3: TGCGCCAGCAGCGTCCGGGACAACTCCTACGAGCAGTACTTC. It yields the protein CASSVRDNSYEQYF.

The chain recombines TRBV4-1 with TRBJ1-4; TRBD1 aligns across 8 bases. Germline CDR1 reads MGHRA; CDR2 reads YSYEKL. V dropped 0 bases and J dropped 3; count of bases not matched to a gene: 9. The CDR3 covers 18 residues. CDR3 sequence reads: CASSQDEQGEGANEKLFF. In nucleotides, the CDR3 is TGCGCCAGCAGCCAAGATGAACAGGGGGAGGGAGCTAATGAAAAACTGTTTTTT.

The chain combines TRBV18 with TRBJ1-2; weak D call: TRBD1 (6 bases). There are 18 residues in the CDR3. V was pared by 2 bases and J by 2 bases, with 21 bases between. CDR1 is KGHSH and CDR2 is LQKENI in the germline V gene. The chain's CDR3 is CASSPAGRTEERNYGYTF. The DNA of the CDR3 is TGTGCCAGCTCACCAGCAGGAAGGACAGAAGAAAGAAACTATGGCTACACCTTC. Full variable domain (rest looked up from reference TRBV18 and TRBJ1-2): NAGVMQNPRHLVRRRGQEARLRCSPMKGHSHVYWYRQLPEEGLKFMVYLQKENIIDESGMPKERFSAEFPKEGPSILRIQQVVRGDSAAYFCASSPAGRTEERNYGYTFGSGTRLTVV.

V gene TRBV27 combines with J gene TRBJ2-3; TRBD1 is a possible D gene (5 bases). V was clipped by 5 bases and J by 2 bases, with 8 bases between them. Germline loops: CDR1 MNHEY, CDR2 SMNVEV (reference sequence). The length of the CDR3 is 13 residues. CDR3 amino acids: CASSGHITDTQYF. The CDR3 DNA reads as TGTGCCAGCAGTGGACATATCACAGATACGCAGTATTTT.

On this clone itself: Distinct nucleotide sequences in the sample also encode this CDR3. The chain has TRBV9 and TRBJ1-5, with a tentative D call TRBD1 (6 bases). V lost 0 bases, J lost 0 bases, and 7 bases lay in between. The length of the CDR3 is 15 residues. Germline-derived CDR1 and CDR2 are SGDLS and YYNGEE. In DNA form, the CDR3 reads TGTGCCAGCAGCGTAGGGGGGCTTAGCAATCAGCCCCAGCATTTT. Translation gives CASSVGGLSNQPQHF.

V is TRBV4-3 and J is TRBJ2-3, with D perhaps TRBD2 (5 bases). Germline CDR1 is LGHNA and CDR2 is YSLEER. This CDR3 is built from 15 residues. With 2 bases removed from V and 6 bases from J, the gap between germline ends came to 15 bases. The CDR3 DNA reads as TGCGCCAGCAGCCAATACACTAGTAATACGGATACGCAGTATTTT. It is translated as CASSQYTSNTDTQYF.

The chain carries TRBV13 and TRBJ2-6, with unresolved D. The V and J ends lost 4 bases and 0 bases respectively, with 13 bases between them. The CDR3 loop spans 17 amino acids. Germline-derived CDR1 and CDR2 are PRHDT and FYEKMQ (reference sequence). The CDR3 DNA follows: TGTGCCAGCAGCTCCGGGTTCCCCGCCTCTGGGGCCAACGTCCTGACTTTC. It encodes CASSSGFPASGANVLTF.

Comments on this clone: This specimen includes other DNA sequences encoding the same CDR3. This sequence joins TRBV5-1 and TRBJ1-5; no definite D call. Per the germline V gene, CDR1 is SGHRS and CDR2 is YFSETQ. This CDR3 has 13 amino acids. V was shortened by 0 bases and J by 7 bases, with 8 bases between the two germline ends. CDR3 sequence reads: CASSLGRGQPQHF. Here the CDR3 DNA reads TGCGCCAGCAGCTTGGGACGGGGACAGCCCCAGCATTTT.

The chain combines TRBV13 with TRBJ2-7; 7 bases align to TRBD2. Germline V gives CDR1 PRHDT, CDR2 FYEKMQ (reference sequence). The J segment lost 3 bases and the V segment lost 2 bases, leaving 10 bases of the junction unmatched. The CDR3 length is 16 residues. CDR3 in amino acids: CASSLRMGLPNYEQYF. The CDR3 nucleotides read TGTGCCAGCAGCTTAAGGATGGGACTACCAAACTACGAGCAGTACTTC.

Of note for this clone: Other nucleotide sequences in the sample specify the same CDR3. The chain recombines TRBV28 with TRBJ1-1; D not resolved. The V gene lost 3 bases and the J gene lost 4 bases, with 6 bases spanning the gap. CDR3 length: 12 amino acids. CDR1 is MDHEN and CDR2 is SYDVKM in the germline V gene. CDR3 sequence: CASSFGGTEAFF. For the CDR3, the DNA is TGTGCCAGCAGTTTTGGAGGCACTGAAGCTTTCTTT.

This clone was observed a single time. CDR3 sequence reads: CAIAGLPGDSGNTIYF. For the CDR3, the DNA is TGTGCCATCGCCGGACTTCCAGGGGACTCTGGAAACACCATATATTTT. The chain combines TRBV10-3 with TRBJ1-3; a weak D match, TRBD1 (6 bases). CDR1 is ENHRY and CDR2 is SYGVKD in the germline V gene. This CDR3 is 16 amino acids long. V was shortened by 8 bases and J by 0 bases, with 17 bases between the two germline ends.

This sequence joins TRBV7-9 and TRBJ2-3, with 7 bases that match TRBD1. The V and J ends lost 5 bases and 2 bases, in that order; junction bases with no gene match: 16. The CDR3 sequence is 18 residues long. Germline-derived CDR1 and CDR2 are SEHNR and FQNEAQ (reference sequence). The CDR3: CASSPITGVHGNTDTQYF. For the CDR3, the DNA is TGTGCCAGCAGCCCCATAACAGGGGTACACGGAAACACAGATACGCAGTATTTT.

The table lists this clone with a count of one. This chain connects TRBV9 to TRBJ1-2; D is uncertain. Germline loops: CDR1 SGDLS, CDR2 YYNGEE. V was trimmed by 0 bases and J by 2 bases, leaving 17 bases between them. This CDR3 has 17 residues. This chain's CDR3 is CASSVASLGSLNYGYTF. The DNA for the CDR3 is TGTGCCAGCAGCGTAGCTTCGCTGGGGTCATTAAACTATGGCTACACCTTC. Full variable domain (remainder filled in from reference TRBV9 and TRBJ1-2): DSGVTQTPKHLITATGQRVTLRCSPRSGDLSVYWYQQSLDQGLQFLIQYYNGEERAKGNILERFSAQQFPDLHSELNLSSLELGDSALYFCASSVASLGSLNYGYTFGSGTRLTVV.

The V call is TRBV4-3, the J call TRBJ2-3; 7 bases match TRBD2. The germline gives CDR1 LGHNA, CDR2 YSLEER. This CDR3 comprises 17 residues. The V gene end was trimmed by 0 bases and the J gene end by 2 bases; junction bases not matched to a gene: 8. The CDR3 protein is CASSQDLTSFFTDTQYF. The CDR3 nucleotides are TGCGCCAGCAGCCAAGATCTGACTAGCTTTTTCACAGATACGCAGTATTTT.

The V and J genes are TRBV7-8 and TRBJ2-5, with 10 bases lining up with TRBD1. V was pared by 1 base and J by 2 bases, with 4 bases of the junction left unmatched. The CDR3 has 16 residues. The V gene's germline CDR1 is SGHVS and CDR2 FQNEAQ. CDR3 nucleotide sequence: TGTGCCAGCAGCTTAGGACAGGGGGCGATTCAAGAGACCCAGTACTTC. This sequence encodes CASSLGQGAIQETQYF. The entire variable domain, with the rest obtained from reference TRBV7-8 and TRBJ2-5, is as follows: GAGVSQSPRYKVAKRGQDVALRCDPISGHVSLFWYQQALGQGPEFLTYFQNEAQLDKSGLPSDRFFAERPEGSVSTLKIQRTQQEDSAVYLCASSLGQGAIQETQYFGPGTRLLVL.

Written as DNA, the CDR3 is TGTGCCAGCAGCGAGAATATGGTGAACACTGAAGCTTTCTTT. Encoded protein: CASSENMVNTEAFF. The genes are TRBV5-6 and TRBJ1-1; D is uncertain. Germline lookup yields CDR1 SGHDT and CDR2 YYEEEE. The CDR3 is 14 amino acids. V was pared by 4 bases and J by 0 bases, with 10 bases between.

J is TRBJ2-1 and V is TRBV7-9, with a weak D call TRBD2 (5 bases). The CDR3 spans 12 residues. Trimming took 2 bases from V and 9 from J, leaving 8 bases between them. CDR1 and CDR2 from the germline V gene are SEHNR and FQNEAQ (reference sequence). CDR3 in amino acids: CASSLFEGEQFF. CDR3 nucleotide sequence: TGTGCCAGCAGCTTATTCGAGGGTGAGCAGTTCTTC. The whole variable domain, filled in from reference TRBV7-9 and TRBJ2-1, reads DTGVSQNPRHKITKRGQNVTFRCDPISEHNRLYWYRQTLGQGPEFLTYFQNEAQLEKSRLLSDRFSAERPKGSFSTLEIQRTEQGDSAMYLCASSLFEGEQFFGPGTRLTVL.

The rearrangement joins TRBV28 to TRBJ2-7, with D hard to call. The ends were cut back, 4 bases at V and 0 bases at J, with 19 bases in the middle. Looked up from germline, CDR1 is MDHEN and CDR2 is SYDVKM. The CDR3 is made up of 17 amino acids. DNA for the CDR3: TGTGCCAGCAGTTCCCCTACTGGTTCCGAGAGCTCCTACGAGCAGTACTTC. Translated, it gives CASSSPTGSESSYEQYF.

A single count supports this clone. V gene TRBV4-1 combines with J gene TRBJ2-2; TRBD2 aligns across 12 bases. The CDR3 is 20 residues long. Germline CDR1 reads MGHRA; CDR2 reads YSYEKL. V gave up 4 bases and J gave up 6 bases; unmatched junction bases: 18. CDR3 in amino acids: CASSLKPGLAGSISPGELFF. For the CDR3, the DNA is TGCGCCAGCAGCCTAAAACCGGGACTAGCGGGCTCCATTTCCCCCGGGGAGCTGTTTTTT.

This clone came up once. The chain uses TRBV7-9 and TRBJ2-1; D could derive from TRBD1 or TRBD2 (5 bases each). The CDR3 is 16 residues long. Germline V gene data show CDR1 as SEHNR and CDR2 as FQNEAQ (reference sequence). With 2 bases removed from V and 10 bases from J, the gap between germline ends came to 21 bases. CDR3 in DNA: TGTGCCAGCAGCTTAAATTCGGCCGGGGCACGGGAAGAGCAGTTCTTC. Protein sequence: CASSLNSAGAREEQFF.

The gene calls are TRBV4-1 and TRBJ2-2; D possibly matches TRBD1 or TRBD2 (5 bases each). Trimming left V 1 base short and J 5 bases short, with 11 bases between. CDR3 length: 15 residues. Germline V gene data show CDR1 as MGHRA and CDR2 as YSYEKL. In DNA form, the CDR3 reads TGCGCCAGCAGCCAAGTTCAGGGAGATACCGGGGAGCTGTTTTTT. Translated, it gives CASSQVQGDTGELFF.

This clone has only one observation. This sequence joins TRBV29-1 and TRBJ1-4, with D unclear. V was pared by 7 bases and J by 5 bases, with 11 bases between. The germline gives CDR1 SQVTM, CDR2 ANQGSEA. The CDR3 extends over 12 amino acids. The CDR3 sequence: CSAWGMNEKLFF. The CDR3 nucleotides read TGCAGCGCATGGGGAATGAATGAAAAACTGTTTTTT. Looking up the rest from reference TRBV29-1 and TRBJ1-4 gives the full variable domain: SAVISQKPSRDICQRGTSLTIQCQVDSQVTMMFWYRQQPGQSLTLIATANQGSEATYESGFVIDKFPISRPNLTFSTLTVSNMSPEDSSIYLCSAWGMNEKLFFGSGTQLSVL.

The chain has TRBV18 and TRBJ2-3, with a possible D match to TRBD2 (6 bases). CDR3 length: 14 residues. Germline V gene data show CDR1 as KGHSH and CDR2 as LQKENI. V was trimmed by 3 bases and J by 3 bases, leaving 10 bases between them. For the CDR3, the DNA is TGTGCCAGCTCACCTCTAGCGCTTACAGATACGCAGTATTTT. It specifies CASSPLALTDTQYF.

The CDR3 protein is CASSQEPPGTTTLNTGELFF. CDR3 coding DNA: TGCGCCAGCAGCCAAGAGCCTCCTGGGACTACCACCCTCAACACCGGGGAGCTGTTTTTT. This chain links TRBV4-3 with TRBJ2-2; 7 positions match TRBD2. The CDR3 loop spans 20 amino acids. The J segment lost 2 bases and the V segment lost 0 bases, leaving 15 bases of the junction unmatched. Germline V CDR1 and CDR2: LGHNA, YSLEER.

Notes on this clone: Within the sample, other DNA sequences also encode this same CDR3. V usage is TRBV27 and J usage is TRBJ2-3, with D hard to call. This CDR3 has 12 residues. Germline V lookup: CDR1 MNHEY, CDR2 SMNVEV (reference sequence). V lost 1 base to trimming and J lost 5 bases, with 4 bases between them. The CDR3 loop is CASSLLGDTQYF. In DNA, the CDR3 is TGTGCCAGCAGTTTATTGGGAGATACGCAGTATTTT.

Of note for this clone: Other DNA sequences of this sample code for an identical CDR3. V usage is TRBV9 and J usage is TRBJ2-2; D unresolved. V was trimmed by 0 bases and J by 7 bases, leaving 7 bases between them. Germline V gene data show CDR1 as SGDLS and CDR2 as YYNGEE. This CDR3 contains 13 residues. The CDR3, as DNA: TGTGCCAGCAGCGTAGGTAGCAGCGGGGAGCTGTTTTTT. The encoded protein is CASSVGSSGELFF.

Remarks on this clone: Other nucleotide sequences from this sample produce the same CDR3. The chain recombines TRBV9 with TRBJ2-7; 7 bases agree with TRBD1. Germline trimming cut 2 bases from V and 0 bases from J; bases unmatched to any gene: 5. Germline values: CDR1 SGDLS, CDR2 YYNGEE. This CDR3 has 15 amino acids. Here the CDR3 DNA reads TGTGCCAGCAGCGTCGACAGGGCCAGCTCCTACGAGCAGTACTTC. Its protein is CASSVDRASSYEQYF.

The genes are TRBV2 and TRBJ1-4, with D unresolved. V was cut by 6 bases and J by 5 bases, with 4 bases left in between. Germline loops: CDR1 SNHLY, CDR2 FYNNEI. The CDR3 has 11 amino acids. In DNA form, the CDR3 reads TGTGCCAGCAGATTCAATGAAAAACTGTTTTTT. Encoded protein: CASRFNEKLFF. The variable domain in full, with the rest retrieved from reference TRBV2 and TRBJ1-4, is EPEVTQTPSHQVTQMGQEVILRCVPISNHLYFYWYRQILGQKVEFLVSFYNNEISEKSEIFDDQFSVERPDGSNFTLKIRSTKLEDSAMYFCASRFNEKLFFGSGTQLSVL.

On this clone: The junction shows a germline mismatch at one end, possibly a read error. The gene calls are TRBV19 and TRBJ2-1, with 7 bases that match TRBD2. Germline assignment: CDR1 LNHDA and CDR2 SQIVND (reference sequence). This CDR3 is built from 13 residues. The chain's CDR3 is CASSGFSYNEQFF. The CDR3 bases are TGTGCGAGTAGCGGGTTCTCCTACAATGAGCAGTTCTTC.

This chain joins TRBV28 and TRBJ2-7; D unresolved. Germline CDR1 is MDHEN and CDR2 is SYDVKM. There are 13 residues in the CDR3. With 7 bases removed from V and 2 bases from J, the gap between germline ends came to 12 bases. For the CDR3, the DNA is TGTGCCAGCACGGGTGACCTCGCCTACGAGCAGTACTTC. Amino acid sequence: CASTGDLAYEQYF. Together with reference TRBV28 and TRBJ2-7, the CDR3 gives the full variable domain: DVKVTQSSRYLVKRTGEKVFLECVQDMDHENMFWYRQDPGLGLRLIYFSYDVKMKEKGDIPEGYSVSREKKERFSLILESASTNQTSMYLCASTGDLAYEQYFGPGTRLTVT.

The chain has TRBV5-8 and TRBJ2-5; D not certain. From germline, CDR1 is SGHTS and CDR2 YDEGEE. V was shortened by 1 base and J by 1 base, with 5 bases between the two germline ends. The CDR3 length is 13 residues. This CDR3 is CASSLYGQETQYF. CDR3 coding DNA: TGTGCCAGCAGCTTGTACGGCCAAGAGACCCAGTACTTC.